Presented here are 2 T cell receptor beta chains from one specimen sequenced in a study of blood T cells in healthy people across ages. Primers used in a second PCR of roughly 7 to 11 cycles were a sample-barcoded 5' primer and a J-beta primer mix. In TCRdb, the 5' RACE reads were re-called with MiXCR into one record per CDR3 protein. The table lists 720,000 or so distinct CDR3 sequences, 40% to 45% of them singletons. Sequenced: blood. These receptors originate from an elderly man in good health.

This chain links TRBV11-3 with TRBJ2-2; the match to TRBD1 covers 8 bases. The CDR3 covers 18 residues. J lost 5 bases, V lost 3 bases, and 14 bases had no gene match. The germline V gene encodes CDR1 SGHNT and CDR2 YENEEA. This CDR3 is CASSFPVLRTGRTGELFF. In DNA, the CDR3 is TGTGCCAGCAGCTTCCCAGTATTACGGACAGGGCGAACCGGGGAGCTGTTTTTT.

The chain combines TRBV7-9 with TRBJ2-4; D might be TRBD1 or TRBD2, each matching 5 bases. The germline V gene encodes CDR1 SEHNR and CDR2 FQNEAQ (reference sequence). The CDR3 has 14 residues. Trimming took 1 base from V and 12 from J, leaving 16 bases between them. The CDR3 loop reads CASSLGAPGRPQYF. The CDR3 DNA reads as TGTGCCAGCAGCTTAGGGGCCCCGGGACGCCCTCAGTACTTC.